The entry that follows covers one T cell receptor (beta chain) sequence. Its cognate antigen has yet to be identified. No qualities accompany the bases; no much larger clone lies one base away. This entry belongs to a study of Graves' ophthalmopathy and Graves' hyperthyroidism listed by TCRdb under 2018. Notes on the research overall: Peripheral blood was collected at initial diagnosis, prior to any treatment. The study used TCR beta repertoire signatures to distinguish Graves' ophthalmopathy from Graves' hyperthyroidism and to predict progression to ophthalmopathy. In total, around 130 blood samples were TCR-sequenced: fewer than 50 ophthalmopathy, 80 or so hyperthyroidism and around 17 hyperthyroidism-to-ophthalmopathy patients. T-cell repertoires of thyroid tissue and blood were compared in 5 or 6 hyperthyroidism patients. An independent validation cohort was composed of around 19 hyperthyroidism patients and around 16 patients who later progressed from hyperthyroidism to ophthalmopathy. Following sample collection, hyperthyroidism patients were given methimazole at a starting dose of 30 mg daily, and ophthalmopathy patients were given high-dose intravenous methylprednisolone. To explore V-J signatures that separate ophthalmopathy from hyperthyroidism, a discovery set of about a hundred patients was enrolled, consisting of under 50 with ophthalmopathy and some 56 with stable hyperthyroidism. Results and caveats for the whole study, not just this receptor: Most of the expanded thyroid clonotypes with a frequency above 0.001 were also detected in blood, and it was suggested that the thyroid immune response may be reflected by blood repertoires. No statistical method was used to set the sample size in advance, and the investigators knew which group each participant was assigned to. In validation, the model predicted ophthalmopathy progression with 55% to 71% sensitivity and approximately 78% specificity; some 13 predicted patients were CT-confirmed with GO in a median of 6.5 months. The 13-signature model separated ophthalmopathy from stable hyperthyroidism with about 86% sensitivity and around 81% specificity in cross-validation, and 80%/75% in the test set.

TCR beta CDR3 regions were amplified from RNA transcripts for repertoire sequencing. HTBI primers and the Qiagen OneStep RT-PCR kit were used in a first-round RT-PCR, which was followed by a second-round multiplex PCR, size selection and purification. Libraries were sequenced on an Illumina HiSeq2000 using paired-end 100 bp reads. Processing in the source paper ran as follows. SOAPnuke was used for read processing, and reads with adapters, uncalled bases, a mean Phred below 15, or no exact constant-primer or identifier match were discarded. COPE v1.2.5 was used to merge the high-quality paired reads. Unique nucleotide sequences were defined as clonotypes and aligned to IMGT TRB V, D and J references using MiTCR v1.1. The analysis was limited to V-J combinations with a frequency above 0.0001, which together covered approximately 99% of repertoires. For each V-J combination, a TCR clonal expansion and chaos score was defined as the ratio of F50 clonal expansion to chaos observed in the TCRdist matrix. Features were reduced by Welch's t-statistics and random forest to around 13 V-J combinations, which fed a naive Bayes classifier. The Morisita-Horn index was used to measure how similar the thyroid and blood repertoires were. TCRdb redid the processing of the public reads, applying fastp at Q25 and MiXCR, and retained in-frame beta chains. Entries that share a CDR3 protein sequence are merged under the most common genes and DNA. TCRdb, not the authors, supplied the V and J calls. The sample profile shows some 250,000 distinct CDR3 sequences; around 50% of them were found once. In total, the top ten clones hold approximately 51% of the sample.

Ophthalmopathy patients had moderately to severely active disease, Clinical Activity Score of at least 3, NOSPECS grade of at least 4, and disease duration under 3 months. Anyone with other autoimmune diseases, uncontrolled infections, pregnancy or lactation was excluded from the study. Clinical symptoms, serum thyroxine, TRAb, thyroid ultrasound and orbital computed tomography formed the basis of the diagnosis. Using Ficoll-Paque density gradient centrifugation, PBMCs were isolated from 10 ml of fresh peripheral blood. Total RNA was extracted using Trizol reagent, and RNA quality was checked on an Agilent 2100 Bioanalyzer. V is clipped by 6 bases and J by 3 bases, and the sequence between their germline boundaries is 14 bases long. Looking up the germline V gene (reference sequence) yields CDR1 DFQATT and CDR2 SNEGSKA. Spanning cysteine to phenylalanine, the CDR3 consists of 13 amino acids. Just the 39-base CDR3 DNA is kept, in frame starting at base 1.

This TCR was recovered from an adult man with Graves' ophthalmopathy. The sequence is built from TRBV20-1 and TRBJ1-2; too little of a D gene remains to name it. Sequenced sample: peripheral blood. The nucleotide sequence is given as TGCAGTGCCGGAGAGGGCAGGTACTATGGCTACACCTTC. Its protein is CSAGEGRYYGYTF.